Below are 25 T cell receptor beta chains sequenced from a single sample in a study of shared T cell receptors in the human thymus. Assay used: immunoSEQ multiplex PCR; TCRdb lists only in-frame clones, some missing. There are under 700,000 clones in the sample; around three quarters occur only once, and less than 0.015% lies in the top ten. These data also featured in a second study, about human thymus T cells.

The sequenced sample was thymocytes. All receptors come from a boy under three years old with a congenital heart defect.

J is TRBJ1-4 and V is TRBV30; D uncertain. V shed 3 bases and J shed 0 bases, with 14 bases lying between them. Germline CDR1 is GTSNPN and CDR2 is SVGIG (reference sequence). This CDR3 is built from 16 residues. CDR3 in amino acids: CAWRKPGFATNEKLFF. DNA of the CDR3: TGTGCCTGGAGAAAACCCGGGTTTGCAACTAATGAAAAACTGTTTTTT. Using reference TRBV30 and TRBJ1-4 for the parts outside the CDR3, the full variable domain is SQTIHQWPATLVQPVGSPLSLECTVEGTSNPNLYWYRQAAGRGLQLLFYSVGIGQISSEVPQNLSASRPQDRQFILSSKKLLLSDSGFYLCAWRKPGFATNEKLFFGSGTQLSVL.

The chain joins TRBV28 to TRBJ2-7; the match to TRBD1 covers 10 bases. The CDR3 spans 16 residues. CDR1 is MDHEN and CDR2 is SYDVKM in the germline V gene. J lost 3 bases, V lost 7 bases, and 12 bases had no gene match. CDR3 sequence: CASTPYPGQGNYEQYF. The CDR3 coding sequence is TGTGCCAGCACCCCCTACCCGGGACAGGGGAACTACGAGCAGTACTTC.

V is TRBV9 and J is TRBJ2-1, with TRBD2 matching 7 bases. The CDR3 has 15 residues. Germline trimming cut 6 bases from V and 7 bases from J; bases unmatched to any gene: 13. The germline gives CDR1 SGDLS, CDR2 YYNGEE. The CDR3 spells CASTVGTTGGNEQFF. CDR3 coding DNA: TGTGCCAGCACCGTGGGGACTACCGGGGGGAATGAGCAGTTCTTC.

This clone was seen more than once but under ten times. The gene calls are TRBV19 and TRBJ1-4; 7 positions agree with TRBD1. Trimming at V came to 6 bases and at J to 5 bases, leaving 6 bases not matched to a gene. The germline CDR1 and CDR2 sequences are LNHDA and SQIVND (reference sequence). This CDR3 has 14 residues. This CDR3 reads CASSPQGRNEKLFF. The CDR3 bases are TGTGCCAGTAGCCCACAGGGGAGGAATGAAAAACTGTTTTTT. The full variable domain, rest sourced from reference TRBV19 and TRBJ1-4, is DGGITQSPKYLFRKEGQNVTLSCEQNLNHDAMYWYRQDPGQGLRLIYYSQIVNDFQKGDIAEGYSVSREKKESFPLTVTSAQKNPTAFYLCASSPQGRNEKLFFGSGTQLSVL.

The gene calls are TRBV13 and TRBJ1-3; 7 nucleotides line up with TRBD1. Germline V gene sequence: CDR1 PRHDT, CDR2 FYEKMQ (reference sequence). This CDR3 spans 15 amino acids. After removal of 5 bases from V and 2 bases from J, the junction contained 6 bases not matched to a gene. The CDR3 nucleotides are TGTGCCAGCAGCCCGAAGGACAGGCCTGGAAACACCATATATTTT. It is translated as CASSPKDRPGNTIYF.

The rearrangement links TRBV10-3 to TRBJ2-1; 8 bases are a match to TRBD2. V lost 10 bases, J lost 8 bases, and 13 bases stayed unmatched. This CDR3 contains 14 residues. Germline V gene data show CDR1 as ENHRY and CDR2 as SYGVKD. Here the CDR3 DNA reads TGTGCCACCTTGGGGGGACTAGGGGCCGATGAGCAGTTCTTC. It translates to CATLGGLGADEQFF.

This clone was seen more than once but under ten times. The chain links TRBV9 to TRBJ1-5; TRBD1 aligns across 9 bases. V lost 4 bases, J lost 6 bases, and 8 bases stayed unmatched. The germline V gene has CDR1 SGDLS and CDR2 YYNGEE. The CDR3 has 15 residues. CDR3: CASSPGTGPGQPQHF. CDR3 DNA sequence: TGTGCCAGCAGCCCCGGGACAGGGCCCGGTCAGCCCCAGCATTTT.

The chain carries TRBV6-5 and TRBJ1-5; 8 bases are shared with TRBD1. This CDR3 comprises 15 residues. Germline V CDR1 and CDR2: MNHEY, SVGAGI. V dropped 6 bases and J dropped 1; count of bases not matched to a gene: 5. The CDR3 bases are TGTGCCAGCAGCCGGACAGGGATGAGCAATCAGCCCCAGCATTTT. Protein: CASSRTGMSNQPQHF.

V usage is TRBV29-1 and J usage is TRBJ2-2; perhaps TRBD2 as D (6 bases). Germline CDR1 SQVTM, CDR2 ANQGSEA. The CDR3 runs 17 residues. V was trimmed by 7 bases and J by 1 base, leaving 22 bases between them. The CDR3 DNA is TGCAGCGCTGATGGAGGGTTTGGCCAACAGAACACCGGGGAGCTGTTTTTT. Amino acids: CSADGGFGQQNTGELFF.

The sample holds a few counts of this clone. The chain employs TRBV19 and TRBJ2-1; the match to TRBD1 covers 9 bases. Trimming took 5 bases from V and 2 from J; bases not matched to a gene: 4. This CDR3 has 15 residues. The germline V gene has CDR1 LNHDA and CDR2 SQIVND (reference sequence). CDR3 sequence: CASSPTGGAYNEQFF. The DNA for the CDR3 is TGTGCCAGTAGTCCGACAGGGGGTGCCTACAATGAGCAGTTCTTC.

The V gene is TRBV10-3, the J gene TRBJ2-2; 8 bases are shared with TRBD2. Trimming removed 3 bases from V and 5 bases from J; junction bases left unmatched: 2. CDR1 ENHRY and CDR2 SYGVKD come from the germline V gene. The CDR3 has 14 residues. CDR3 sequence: CAISDSGETGELFF. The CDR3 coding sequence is TGTGCCATCAGTGATAGCGGGGAGACCGGGGAGCTGTTTTTT.

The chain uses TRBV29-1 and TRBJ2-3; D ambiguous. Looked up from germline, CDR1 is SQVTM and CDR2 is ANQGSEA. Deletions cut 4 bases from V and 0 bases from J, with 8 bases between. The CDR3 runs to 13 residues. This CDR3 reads CSVVAPSTDTQYF. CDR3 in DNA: TGCAGCGTTGTAGCTCCTAGCACAGATACGCAGTATTTT.

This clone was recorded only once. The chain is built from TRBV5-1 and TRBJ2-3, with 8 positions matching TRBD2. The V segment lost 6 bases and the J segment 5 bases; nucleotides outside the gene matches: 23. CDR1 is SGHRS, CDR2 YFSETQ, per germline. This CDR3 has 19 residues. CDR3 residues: CASIQEGDGRALERDTQYF. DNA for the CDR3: TGCGCCAGCATCCAAGAAGGTGACGGGAGGGCCCTGGAGAGAGATACGCAGTATTTT. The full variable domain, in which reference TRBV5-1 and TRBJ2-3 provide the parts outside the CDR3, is KAGVTQTPRYLIKTRGQQVTLSCSPISGHRSVSWYQQTPGQGLQFLFEYFSETQRNKGNFPGRFSGRQFSNSRSEMNVSTLELGDSALYLCASIQEGDGRALERDTQYFGPGTRLTVL.

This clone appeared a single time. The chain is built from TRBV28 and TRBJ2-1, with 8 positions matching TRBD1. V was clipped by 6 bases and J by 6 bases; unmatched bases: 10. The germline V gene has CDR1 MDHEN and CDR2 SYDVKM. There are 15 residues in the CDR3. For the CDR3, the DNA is TGTGCCAGCAGACCGGGACAGGTGAAATGCAATGAGCAGTTCTTC. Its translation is CASRPGQVKCNEQFF.

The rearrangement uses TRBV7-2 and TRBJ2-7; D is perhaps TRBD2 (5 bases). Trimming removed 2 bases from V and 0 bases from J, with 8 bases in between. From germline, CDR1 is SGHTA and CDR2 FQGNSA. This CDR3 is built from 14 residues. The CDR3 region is CASSLKGSSYEQYF. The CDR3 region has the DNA TGTGCCAGCAGCTTAAAAGGGAGCTCCTACGAGCAGTACTTC.

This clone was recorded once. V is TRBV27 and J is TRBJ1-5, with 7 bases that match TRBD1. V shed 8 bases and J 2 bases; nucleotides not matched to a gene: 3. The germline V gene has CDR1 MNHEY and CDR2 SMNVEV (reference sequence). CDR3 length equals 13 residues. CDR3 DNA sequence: TGTGCCAGCGGAACAGGGGGCAATCAGCCCCAGCATTTT. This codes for CASGTGGNQPQHF.

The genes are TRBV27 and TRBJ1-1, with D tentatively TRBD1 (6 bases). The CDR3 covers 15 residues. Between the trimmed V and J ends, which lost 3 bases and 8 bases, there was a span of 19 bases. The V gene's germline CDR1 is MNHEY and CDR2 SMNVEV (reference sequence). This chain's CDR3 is CASSFLPMGASEAFF. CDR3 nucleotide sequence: TGTGCCAGCAGTTTCCTTCCGATGGGGGCTTCGGAAGCTTTCTTT.

The CDR3 here is CASIARTGPVHTEAFF. In DNA form, the CDR3 reads TGTGCCAGCATCGCAAGGACAGGGCCTGTGCACACTGAAGCTTTCTTT. J is TRBJ1-1 and V is TRBV27, with TRBD1 matching 8 bases. With V trimmed by 7 bases and J by 3 bases, 13 bases remained unmatched. CDR1 is MNHEY, CDR2 SMNVEV, per germline (reference sequence). CDR3 length: 16 residues.

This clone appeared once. The CDR3 DNA is TGTGCCAGTAGTATAGGGACACCCGGGACTAGCGCAAGGGAGACCCAGTACTTC. Encoded protein: CASSIGTPGTSARETQYF. This sequence joins TRBV19 and TRBJ2-5; TRBD2 aligns across 10 bases. Germline trimming cut 1 base from V and 5 bases from J; bases unmatched to any gene: 13. This CDR3 is built from 18 residues. The germline V gene has CDR1 LNHDA and CDR2 SQIVND (reference sequence). The full variable domain, in which reference TRBV19 and TRBJ2-5 provide the parts outside the CDR3, is DGGITQSPKYLFRKEGQNVTLSCEQNLNHDAMYWYRQDPGQGLRLIYYSQIVNDFQKGDIAEGYSVSREKKESFPLTVTSAQKNPTAFYLCASSIGTPGTSARETQYFGPGTRLLVL.

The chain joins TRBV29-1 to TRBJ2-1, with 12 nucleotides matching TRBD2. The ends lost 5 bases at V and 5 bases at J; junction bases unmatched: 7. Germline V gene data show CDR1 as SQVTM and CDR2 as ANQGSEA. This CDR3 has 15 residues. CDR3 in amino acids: CSVSLRLAGDNEQFF. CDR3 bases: TGCAGCGTTAGCCTCAGACTAGCGGGGGACAATGAGCAGTTCTTC.

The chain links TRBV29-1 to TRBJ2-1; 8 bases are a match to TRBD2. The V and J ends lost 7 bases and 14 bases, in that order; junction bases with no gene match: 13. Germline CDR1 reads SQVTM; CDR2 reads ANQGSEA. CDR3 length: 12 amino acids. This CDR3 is CSGGAGGTSEFF. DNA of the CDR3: TGCAGCGGTGGGGCTGGCGGGACTAGTGAGTTCTTC.

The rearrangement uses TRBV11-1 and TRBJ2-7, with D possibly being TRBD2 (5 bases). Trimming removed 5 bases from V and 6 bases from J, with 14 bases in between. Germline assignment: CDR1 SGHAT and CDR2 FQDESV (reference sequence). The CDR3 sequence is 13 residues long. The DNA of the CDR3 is TGTGCCAGCAGCCGGACTGGGAGCTGCGAGCAGTACTTC. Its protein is CASSRTGSCEQYF.

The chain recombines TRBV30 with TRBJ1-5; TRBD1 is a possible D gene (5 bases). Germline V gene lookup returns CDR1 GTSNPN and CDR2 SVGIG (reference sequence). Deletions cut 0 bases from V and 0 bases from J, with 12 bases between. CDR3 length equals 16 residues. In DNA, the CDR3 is TGTGCCTGGAGTGTAAGGCGCAGGGTTAGCAATCAGCCCCAGCATTTT. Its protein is CAWSVRRRVSNQPQHF.

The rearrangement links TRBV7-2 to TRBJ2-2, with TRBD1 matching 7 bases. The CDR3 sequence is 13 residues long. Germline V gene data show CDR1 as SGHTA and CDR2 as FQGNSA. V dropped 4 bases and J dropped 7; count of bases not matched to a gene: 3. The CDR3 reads CASSSGTVGELFF. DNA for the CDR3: TGTGCCAGCAGCTCCGGGACAGTCGGGGAGCTGTTTTTT.

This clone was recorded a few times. The CDR3 reads CASSLPRNNEQFF. CDR3 nucleotides: TGTGCCAGCAGCTTGCCCAGGAATAATGAGCAGTTCTTC. This chain connects TRBV5-6 to TRBJ2-1; D remains unclear. The CDR3 loop spans 13 amino acids. The germline V gene encodes CDR1 SGHDT and CDR2 YYEEEE. Trimming removed 1 base from V and 7 bases from J, with 9 bases in between.